The 9 T cell receptor beta chains below all came from one sample that was sequenced in a study of blood T cell repertoires in COVID-19. Produced via immunoSEQ multiplex PCR; TCRdb's table is partial and in-frame only. The sample holds about 150,000 clones, about four fifths seen once. Source material: peripheral blood. These TCRs come from a woman of 80 years or more with COVID-19, enrolled during active disease.

V gene TRBV3-1 (or the pseudogene TRBV3-2) combines with J gene TRBJ2-3, with D maybe TRBD1 (7 bases). There are 16 residues in the CDR3. V was cut by 2 bases and J by 6 bases, with 18 bases left in between. Germline V lookup: CDR1 LGHDT, CDR2 YNNKEL (reference sequence). The CDR3 DNA reads as TGTGCCAGCAGCCAATGGCAGGGGGGAGGTTTCGATACGCAGTATTTT. Protein product: CASSQWQGGGFDTQYF.

The chain carries TRBV9 and TRBJ2-1; 9 nucleotides match TRBD2. The CDR3 covers 15 residues. Losses at the gene ends were 0 bases for V and 10 bases for J; bases not matched to a gene: 8. Per germline, CDR1 SGDLS and CDR2 YYNGEE. Here the CDR3 DNA reads TGTGCCAGCAGCGTAGCTACGACTAGCGGAGGGGAGCAGTTCTTC. This codes for CASSVATTSGGEQFF.

V gene TRBV3-1 (or the pseudogene TRBV3-2) combines with J gene TRBJ2-2; TRBD1 agrees at 9 bases. V gave up 4 bases and J gave up 6 bases; unmatched junction bases: 3. CDR1 and CDR2 from the germline V gene are LGHDT and YNNKEL (reference sequence). The CDR3 runs to 14 residues. The CDR3 DNA sequence: TGTGCCAGCAGCCGGACAGGGGATGCCGGGGAGCTGTTTTTT. Residues: CASSRTGDAGELFF.

CDR3 region: CAGLRGGSTGELFF. For the CDR3, the DNA is TGTGCCGGGCTTAGGGGGGGCAGTACCGGGGAGCTGTTTTTT. The gene calls are TRBV30 and TRBJ2-2; tentatively, D is TRBD2 (7 bases). Per the germline V gene, CDR1 is GTSNPN and CDR2 is SVGIG (reference sequence). The V end lost 8 bases, the J end lost 5 bases, and 18 bases lay between the germline ends. The CDR3 is 14 residues long.

The chain employs TRBV10-1 and TRBJ2-1; D is uncertain. The germline V gene has CDR1 WNHNN and CDR2 SYGVQD (reference sequence). Between the trimmed V and J ends, which lost 0 bases and 4 bases, there was a span of 16 bases. This CDR3 comprises 17 residues. CDR3 residues: CASSESYPGSLYNEQFF. DNA for the CDR3: TGCGCCAGCAGTGAGTCTTATCCAGGATCCTTATACAATGAGCAGTTCTTC.

Written as DNA, the CDR3 is TGTGCCAGCTCACCGTTGCCAGCGACTAACTATGGCTACACCTTC. It codes for CASSPLPATNYGYTF. The rearrangement joins TRBV18 to TRBJ1-2; D not certain. Germline CDR1 reads KGHSH; CDR2 reads LQKENI. The CDR3 is made up of 15 amino acids. The ends were cut back, 3 bases at V and 0 bases at J, with 11 bases in the middle.

The rearrangement links TRBV27 to TRBJ2-7, with 8 nucleotides matching TRBD1. There are 14 residues in the CDR3. In germline, CDR1 is MNHEY, CDR2 SMNVEV (reference sequence). Losses at the gene ends were 7 bases for V and 2 bases for J; bases not matched to a gene: 7. DNA of the CDR3: TGTGCCAGCACTCGGACAGGGAGGCCCTACGAGCAGTACTTC. Protein product: CASTRTGRPYEQYF.

This clone showed up just a few times. The chain employs TRBV18 and TRBJ1-4; D not resolved. Trimming left V 10 bases short and J 8 bases short, with 17 bases between. Germline V gives CDR1 KGHSH, CDR2 LQKENI. CDR3 length equals 13 residues. CDR3 coding DNA: TGTGCCAATTCCGCGGGCCCCAGGGAAAAACTGTTTTTT. It codes for CANSAGPREKLFF.

V is TRBV19 and J is TRBJ1-1, with TRBD1 matching over 7 bases. CDR1 and CDR2 (germline): LNHDA, SQIVND (reference sequence). There are 12 residues in the CDR3. After removal of 8 bases from V and 4 bases from J, the junction contained 4 bases not matched to a gene. The CDR3 loop is CASQGESTEAFF. Written as DNA, the CDR3 is TGTGCCAGTCAGGGGGAATCCACTGAAGCTTTCTTT.